This T cell receptor beta chain was found in a study of T cell responses to AZD1222 COVID-19 vaccine. Study observations and caveats: Increased Spike-specific TCR breadth and depth were observed after two AZD1222 doses. Variant regions that are unmutated are reportedly the target of nearly half of spike-specific TCRs. Sampling that yielded the repertoires occurred only after the peak T cell response. Seropositive at baseline were only six AZD1222 recipients.

Comment on this clone: Its antigen is as yet unknown.

The V gene's germline CDR1 is SGHTA and CDR2 FQGNSA. This CDR3 region has 14 residues. The V and J ends lost 4 bases and 3 bases, in that order; junction bases with no gene match: 2. The table came from immunoSEQ multiplex PCR; TCRdb's copy has only in-frame clones and leaves some out. The data show 90,000 or so clones, approximately 89% seen once. The sequencing here drew on peripheral blood, taken on day 0 of AZD1222 vaccination. The J gene is TRBJ2-3, the V gene TRBV7-2; 9 positions match TRBD1. This TCR came from an adult in good health. For the CDR3, the DNA is TGTGCCAGCAGCTCGGACAGGGGTACAGATACGCAGTATTTT. Translation: CASSSDRGTDTQYF.